The 14 T cell receptor beta chains below all came from one sample that was sequenced in a study of blood T cell repertoires in COVID-19. Assay: immunoSEQ multiplex PCR; the TCRdb copy retains only in-frame clones and omits some. The repertoire holds 100,000 or so clones, approximately 87% seen once, with under 14% in the top ten. The sequenced material came from peripheral blood. The receptors stem from a woman aged 30 to 39 with acute or convalescent COVID-19.

This clone has a handful of counts. The chain is built from TRBV2 and TRBJ1-6, with D possibly TRBD1 on 6 matching bases. Germline values: CDR1 SNHLY, CDR2 FYNNEI. The ends were cut back, 4 bases at V and 9 bases at J, with 13 bases in the middle. CDR3 length: 14 residues. The CDR3 protein is CASSVGQSGSPLHF. CDR3 nucleotides: TGTGCCAGCAGTGTAGGACAGTCGGGTTCACCCCTCCACTTT.

This chain joins TRBV6-5 and TRBJ1-5; 10 nucleotides line up with TRBD1. V dropped 5 bases and J dropped 7; count of bases not matched to a gene: 5. CDR1 MNHEY and CDR2 SVGAGI come from the germline V gene. This CDR3 contains 14 residues. DNA for the CDR3: TGTGCCAGCAGTCGACAGGGGGCGGGCCAGCCCCAGCATTTT. It encodes CASSRQGAGQPQHF.

The gene calls are TRBV12-5 and TRBJ1-1; 10 bases match TRBD1. The V gene end was trimmed by 6 bases and the J gene end by 2 bases; junction bases not matched to a gene: 6. The CDR3 totals 15 residues. Germline assignment: CDR1 LGHNT and CDR2 FRNRAP. The CDR3 nucleotides read TGTGCTAGTGGAAGGGGACAGGGGAGAAACACTGAAGCTTTCTTT. Protein: CASGRGQGRNTEAFF.

The V gene is TRBV10-2, the J gene TRBJ2-5; D is possibly TRBD2 (5 bases). Germline values: CDR1 WSHSY, CDR2 SAAADI. V was pared by 8 bases and J by 0 bases, with 7 bases between. This CDR3 contains 12 residues. The CDR3 DNA sequence: TGCGCCAGCGCCGGGGACCAAGAGACCCAGTACTTC. It yields the protein CASAGDQETQYF.

The gene calls are TRBV19 and TRBJ2-3, with 8 bases matching TRBD1. Germline V lookup: CDR1 LNHDA, CDR2 SQIVND (reference sequence). V was clipped by 2 bases and J by 9 bases; unmatched bases: 19. The CDR3 is made up of 18 amino acids. CDR3 nucleotides: TGTGCCAGTAGTATAATACGGACGACAGGGGCCGACACTGGGACGCAGTATTTT. Its protein is CASSIIRTTGADTGTQYF.

This clone has only one observation. The J gene is TRBJ1-1, the V gene TRBV6-5, with no clear D. Deletions cut 2 bases from V and 1 base from J, with 11 bases between. The CDR3 runs to 15 residues. CDR1 and CDR2 from the germline V gene are MNHEY and SVGAGI. The CDR3 bases are TGTGCCAGCAGTTACCTTGACTCCGGGAACACTGAAGCTTTCTTT. Protein: CASSYLDSGNTEAFF.

This clone was seen only once. The CDR3 region is CAWTGDETEAFF. CDR3 nucleotides: TGTGCCTGGACAGGGGATGAGACTGAAGCTTTCTTT. This chain joins TRBV30 and TRBJ1-1, with D perhaps TRBD1 (6 bases). CDR3 length equals 12 residues. V lost 4 bases and J 5 bases, leaving 11 bases between the germline ends. Germline V gene lookup returns CDR1 GTSNPN and CDR2 SVGIG (reference sequence).

The chain recombines TRBV6-6 with TRBJ2-1; D gene unclear. Germline CDR1 MNHNY, CDR2 SVGAGI (reference sequence). The CDR3 has 15 amino acids. Trimming cost V 9 bases and J 6 bases, with 21 bases left between them. In DNA, the CDR3 is TGTGCCAGTTTTCGGTCCCCGGTCCCGCCCAATGAGCAGTTCTTC. Amino acid sequence: CASFRSPVPPNEQFF.

The rearrangement uses TRBV6-5 and TRBJ1-2; 7 positions agree with TRBD1. This CDR3 region has 14 residues. J was trimmed by 4 bases and V by 7 bases; bases with no gene match: 9. The germline gives CDR1 MNHEY, CDR2 SVGAGI. The CDR3 loop is CASTLDRKIYGYTF. The DNA for the CDR3 is TGTGCCAGCACCCTGGACAGGAAGATCTATGGCTACACCTTC.

The chain is built from TRBV27 and TRBJ2-1, with 9 bases fitting TRBD2. The CDR3 is made up of 15 amino acids. V lost 4 bases and J lost 4; bases outside the gene matches: 5. The V gene's germline CDR1 is MNHEY and CDR2 SMNVEV (reference sequence). The CDR3 sequence: CASSYLAGGYNEQFF. CDR3 sequence (DNA): TGTGCCAGCAGTTATCTCGCGGGGGGGTACAATGAGCAGTTCTTC.

V gene TRBV24-1 combines with J gene TRBJ1-2; D is ambiguous. The germline V gene has CDR1 KGHDR and CDR2 SFDVKD. V gave up 4 bases and J gave up 7 bases, with 18 bases separating them. CDR3 length equals 15 residues. CDR3: CATSDPKSFGVGYTF. The CDR3 DNA sequence: TGTGCCACCAGTGACCCGAAGAGTTTCGGGGTTGGCTACACCTTC.

The chain is built from TRBV7-6 and TRBJ2-3; perhaps TRBD1 as D (5 bases). The germline CDR1 and CDR2 sequences are SGHVS and FNYEAQ. The CDR3 has 17 amino acids. Deletions cut 10 bases from V and 0 bases from J, with 23 bases between. CDR3 sequence (DNA): TGTGCCACCTCTTCCTCAGGGTGGCTTAGTAGCACAGATACGCAGTATTTT. Translating it yields CATSSSGWLSSTDTQYF.

The CDR3 here is CASSLGGWPQHF. The CDR3 DNA sequence: TGTGCCAGCAGCCTCGGGGGGTGGCCCCAGCATTTT. The rearrangement joins TRBV3-1 (or the pseudogene TRBV3-2) to TRBJ1-5; D possibly corresponds to TRBD1 (5 bases). The CDR3 contains 12 residues. Germline CDR1 reads LGHDT; CDR2 reads YNNKEL (reference sequence). Trimming took 4 bases from V and 9 from J, leaving 10 bases between them.

The genes are TRBV5-1 and TRBJ2-1; perhaps TRBD1 as D (8 bases). The germline CDR1 and CDR2 sequences are SGHRS and YFSETQ. This CDR3 has 15 amino acids. Trimming pared 1 base from V and 9 bases from J, leaving 17 bases between. CDR3 region: CASSLSQGGLGEQFF. CDR3 coding DNA: TGCGCCAGCAGCTTGTCACAGGGGGGGCTCGGTGAGCAGTTCTTC.